This T cell receptor (beta chain) was recovered during a study of preoperative IRX-2 immunotherapy in early breast cancer. Described treatment: preoperative locoregional IRX-2 cytokine immunotherapy. Patients received preoperative, locoregional IRX-2 cytokine immunotherapy in a phase Ib study. This table comes from immunoSEQ multiplex PCR, and its TCRdb copy is limited to in-frame clones, with some not included. The repertoire includes 30,000 or so clones, 82% of them detected once, and around 2.9% sits in the top ten. In regard to this clone: The junction does not match germline at one end; this may be a read error.

The CDR3 covers 14 residues. Per the germline V gene, CDR1 is SGHNT and CDR2 is YENEEA. This receptor was identified in a human donor with breast cancer. The specimen was obtained from a patient treated with IRX-2 immunotherapy. The genes are TRBV11-3 and TRBJ1-1; 10 bases map to TRBD1. The CDR3 region has the DNA TGTGTCAGCAGCTTAGAAAGGGGGACAGGGGATGCTTTCTTT. Protein: CVSSLERGTGDAFF.